The 20 T cell receptor beta chains given below trace back to one sample, sequenced in a study of blood T cells in healthy people across ages. With a J-beta primer mix and a sample-barcoded 5' primer, a second PCR ran about 7 to 12 cycles. One entry per CDR3 protein, called by TCRdb with MiXCR from the 5' RACE reads. Of about 1,400,000 distinct CDR3 sequences listed, roughly 45% are singletons. Input material: blood. The receptor set was obtained from a woman aged 18-30 years in good health.

This clonotype came up a few times. V gene TRBV28 combines with J gene TRBJ2-7; 8 bases fit TRBD1. V shed 5 bases, J shed 7 bases, and the junction held 13 bases outside the gene matches. The CDR3 sequence is 15 residues long. In germline, CDR1 is MDHEN, CDR2 SYDVKM. CDR3 protein: CASSPSGQALGEQYF. The CDR3 DNA sequence: TGTGCCAGCAGTCCTTCGGGACAGGCCCTCGGAGAGCAGTACTTC.

The rearrangement uses TRBV20-1 and TRBJ1-2; D is uncertain. The V end lost 3 bases, the J end lost 0 bases, and 14 bases lay between the germline ends. The CDR3 totals 15 residues. From germline, CDR1 is DFQATT and CDR2 SNEGSKA (reference sequence). The CDR3 reads CSARRAGTSNYGYTF. The CDR3, as DNA: TGCAGTGCTAGGAGAGCAGGAACGTCTAACTATGGCTACACCTTC.

The chain uses TRBV20-1 and TRBJ2-1; no clear D. Trimming removed 0 bases at V and 8 bases at J, with 5 bases between. CDR3 length: 11 residues. Germline V gene data show CDR1 as DFQATT and CDR2 as SNEGSKA (reference sequence). The CDR3 DNA reads as TGCAGTGCTAGAGATCCCTATGAGCAGTTCTTC. It codes for CSARDPYEQFF.

The V call is TRBV27, the J call TRBJ1-2; 8 positions match TRBD1. Germline CDR1 and CDR2: MNHEY and SMNVEV (reference sequence). The CDR3 is 16 residues long. With V trimmed by 8 bases and J by 0 bases, 11 bases remained unmatched. The CDR3 is CASRRGQAVPNYGYTF. In DNA form, the CDR3 reads TGTGCCAGCCGACGGGGACAGGCCGTACCTAACTATGGCTACACCTTC.

The chain is built from TRBV20-1 and TRBJ2-3; D gene uncertain. CDR3 size: 12 residues. Trimming took off 3 bases at V and 7 bases at J, with 11 bases between the two ends. Germline V lookup: CDR1 DFQATT, CDR2 SNEGSKA (reference sequence). The CDR3: CSASTYGNTQYF. The DNA for the CDR3 is TGCAGTGCTAGTACATACGGCAATACGCAGTATTTT.

The chain joins TRBV4-2 to TRBJ2-2; 7 nucleotides align to TRBD1. With 1 base clipped from V and 2 bases from J, the junction kept 10 bases outside the gene matches. The CDR3 extends over 18 amino acids. Germline V gives CDR1 LGHNA, CDR2 YNFKEQ. The CDR3: CASSQADRDWRNTGELFF. The CDR3, as DNA: TGTGCCAGCAGCCAAGCAGACAGGGATTGGCGAAACACCGGGGAGCTGTTTTTT.

This chain connects TRBV4-3 to TRBJ2-6; D uncertain. Germline values: CDR1 LGHNA, CDR2 YSLEER. This CDR3 spans 19 amino acids. Trimming left V 0 bases short and J 2 bases short, with 17 bases between. CDR3 coding DNA: TGCGCCAGCAGCCAAGATATGGCAGGAGAAACAACTGGGGCCAACGTCCTGACTTTC. Protein sequence: CASSQDMAGETTGANVLTF.

The chain carries TRBV9 and TRBJ1-1; D is perhaps TRBD1 (6 bases). Germline V CDR1 and CDR2: SGDLS, YYNGEE. There are 14 residues in the CDR3. V gave up 3 bases and J gave up 9 bases, with 18 bases separating them. CDR3 region: CASSALDSLGQAFF. The CDR3 region has the DNA TGTGCCAGCAGCGCTTTGGACAGCCTCGGACAAGCTTTCTTT.

V usage is TRBV6-2 or TRBV6-3 and J usage is TRBJ2-3; 9 bases align to TRBD2. The length of the CDR3 is 20 residues. V lost 4 bases and J lost 3; bases outside the gene matches: 20. Germline V lookup: CDR1 MNHEY, CDR2 SVGEGT. CDR3 coding DNA: TGTGCCAGCAGTTCCCCTTGGATAGCGGGAGCTGGAGGGGGAACAGATACGCAGTATTTT. Amino acid sequence: CASSSPWIAGAGGGTDTQYF.

The gene calls are TRBV11-2 and TRBJ1-1, with a tentative D call TRBD1 (5 bases). The V end lost 3 bases, the J end lost 6 bases, and 14 bases lay between the germline ends. CDR1 is SGHAT and CDR2 is FQNNGV in the germline V gene. There are 14 residues in the CDR3. The CDR3 reads CASSFPGREPEAFF. CDR3 coding DNA: TGTGCCAGCAGCTTCCCGGGCAGGGAACCTGAAGCTTTCTTT.

The rearrangement joins TRBV5-1 to TRBJ1-1, with TRBD1 matching over 10 bases. The germline V gene encodes CDR1 SGHRS and CDR2 YFSETQ. The trim removed 2 bases at V and 0 bases at J, leaving 7 bases unmatched. The CDR3 runs 17 residues. This CDR3 is CASSFSGTGAVNTEAFF. The CDR3 DNA reads as TGCGCCAGCAGCTTCTCCGGGACAGGGGCGGTGAACACTGAAGCTTTCTTT.

The gene calls are TRBV20-1 and TRBJ1-2, with 9 bases matching TRBD1. J was trimmed by 6 bases and V by 5 bases; bases with no gene match: 7. The CDR3 covers 13 residues. Germline CDR1 DFQATT, CDR2 SNEGSKA (reference sequence). CDR3 region: CSALETGGDGYTF. CDR3 coding DNA: TGCAGTGCTCTAGAAACAGGGGGCGATGGCTACACCTTC.

The genes are TRBV20-1 and TRBJ2-5; possibly TRBD2 for D (6 bases). The CDR3 sequence is 13 residues long. Between the trimmed V and J ends, which lost 4 bases and 1 base, there was a span of 10 bases. Germline lookup yields CDR1 DFQATT and CDR2 SNEGSKA (reference sequence). In DNA form, the CDR3 reads TGCAGTGCTAAGGGACTCGTCCAAGAGACCCAGTACTTC. Residues: CSAKGLVQETQYF.

The sample holds a few counts of this clonotype. The chain uses TRBV24-1 and TRBJ2-1, with D possibly being TRBD2 (6 bases). The germline gives CDR1 KGHDR, CDR2 SFDVKD. V was pared by 4 bases and J by 5 bases, with 14 bases between. The CDR3 has 15 residues. The CDR3, as DNA: TGTGCCACCAGTGAAACTAGCAGAGAAGACAATGAGCAGTTCTTC. Translating gives CATSETSREDNEQFF.

This clonotype was counted between two and nine times. V and J are TRBV12-3 or TRBV12-4 and TRBJ1-2; D is undetermined. V lost 4 bases and J lost 6, with 9 bases in between. There are 12 residues in the CDR3. The CDR3 spells CASSSGPNGYTF. The CDR3 DNA reads TGTGCCAGCAGTTCCGGACCTAATGGCTACACCTTC.

V and J are TRBV20-1 and TRBJ1-3; D possibly corresponds to TRBD1 (6 bases). Germline CDR1 and CDR2: DFQATT and SNEGSKA (reference sequence). V was pared by 3 bases and J by 0 bases, with 12 bases between. This CDR3 has 15 residues. The CDR3 nucleotides are TGCAGTGCTAGTGAGACAGGATACTCTGGAAACACCATATATTTT. Translated, it gives CSASETGYSGNTIYF.

This clonotype appeared a few times. The CDR3 region is CSARPAKRAYEQYF. CDR3 DNA: TGCAGTGCTAGACCCGCGAAGAGGGCCTACGAGCAGTACTTC. J is TRBJ2-7 and V is TRBV20-1, with TRBD2 as a possible D gene (5 bases). Germline lookup yields CDR1 DFQATT and CDR2 SNEGSKA (reference sequence). With 2 bases removed from V and 2 bases from J, the gap between germline ends came to 13 bases. The CDR3 is 14 residues long.

V gene TRBV3-1 combines with J gene TRBJ1-1; D gene uncertain. The CDR3 is 15 residues long. Germline V gives CDR1 LGHDT, CDR2 YNNKEL (reference sequence). V was trimmed by 1 base and J by 4 bases, leaving 13 bases between them. CDR3 in DNA: TGTGCCAGCAGCCAAGGGGCCGAACTGGTCACTGAAGCTTTCTTT. Amino acid sequence: CASSQGAELVTEAFF.

This clonotype was seen a few times. The rearrangement uses TRBV2 and TRBJ2-1; 9 bases are shared with TRBD2. Germline CDR1 and CDR2: SNHLY and FYNNEI. Germline trimming cut 3 bases from V and 8 bases from J; bases unmatched to any gene: 8. The CDR3 runs to 15 residues. The CDR3 protein is CASSDGRGGSHEQFF. In DNA form, the CDR3 reads TGTGCCAGCAGTGACGGGCGGGGGGGCTCCCATGAGCAGTTCTTC.

Ten or more counts support this clonotype. This chain uses TRBV29-1 with TRBJ2-1, with 10 bases lining up with TRBD2. J lost 0 bases, V lost 7 bases, and 6 bases had no gene match. This CDR3 is 15 amino acids long. The V gene's germline CDR1 is SQVTM and CDR2 ANQGSEA. The CDR3 coding sequence is TGCAGCGCCACGGGACTAGCGACCTCCTACAATGAGCAGTTCTTC. As protein: CSATGLATSYNEQFF.